The next 32 T cell receptor beta chains were all read from a single sample in a study of CXCR3-negative and CXCR3-positive naive CD8 T cells (dated by TCRdb to between 2018 and 2021). What the authors observed across the whole study: Compared with CXCR3-negative naive cells, CXCR3-positive naive cells had TRB CDR3s with higher hydrophobicity (lower Kidera factor 4), lower energy, and higher strength and volume indices.

These receptors have no identified antigens. This sample was sequenced with a NextSeq 550. The Human TCR Profiling Kit (MiLaboratory) was used to make UMI-labeled 5' RACE TRB cDNA libraries. Reads reprocessed by TCRdb are summarized as one entry per CDR3 protein sequence, and DNA is absent. The sample has about 98,000 distinct CDR3 sequences on record. The ten largest make up about 1% of the sample. The sequenced sample consisted of naive CXCR3+ CD8+ T cells from blood. The cell subset or site tag for this specimen amounts to: CD45RO-CCR7+CD27+CD95- naive CD8+ T cells expressing CXCR3 (TNR3+). All receptors come from a human donor in good health. Some clones in this sample may be carry-over from other donors' samples.

The chain links TRBV11-2 to TRBJ2-7. Germline CDR1 reads SGHAT; CDR2 reads FQNNGV. The CDR3 spans 17 residues. The CDR3 sequence: CASSFSPSAFVSYEQYF. The full variable domain, in which reference TRBV11-2 and TRBJ2-7 provide the parts outside the CDR3, is EAGVAQSPRYKIIEKRQSVAFWCNPISGHATLYWYQQILGQGPKLLIQFQNNGVVDDSQLPKDRFSAERLKGVDSTLKIQPAKLEDSAVYLCASSFSPSAFVSYEQYFGPGTRLTVT.

The chain couples TRBV7-9 to TRBJ2-3. The germline V gene encodes CDR1 SEHNR and CDR2 FQNEAQ (reference sequence). This CDR3 has 15 residues. CDR3 protein: CASSPDFEEADTQYF. The full variable domain, rest sourced from reference TRBV7-9 and TRBJ2-3, is DTGVSQNPRHKITKRGQNVTFRCDPISEHNRLYWYRQTLGQGPEFLTYFQNEAQLEKSRLLSDRFSAERPKGSFSTLEIQRTEQGDSAMYLCASSPDFEEADTQYFGPGTRLTVL.

CDR3 residues: CASSLTAGSSYNEPFF. V usage is TRBV7-9 and J usage is TRBJ2-1. There are 16 residues in the CDR3. Germline V CDR1 and CDR2: SEHNR, FQNEAQ (reference sequence).

This sequence joins TRBV14 and TRBJ2-1; there is no DNA to check the TCRdb D call of TRBD1. The CDR3 is made up of 14 amino acids. CDR1 is SGHDN, CDR2 FVKESK, per germline. The CDR3 loop reads CASTLQGENNEQFF.

The V gene is TRBV20-1, the J gene TRBJ2-1; the D gene TCRdb calls, TRBD2, cannot be checked with no DNA. Per germline, CDR1 DFQATT and CDR2 SNEGSKA (reference sequence). This CDR3 has 12 residues. CDR3 protein: CSATAGGHEQFF.

This sequence joins TRBV11-3 and TRBJ2-1; the TCRdb D gene call, TRBD1, has no DNA to confirm it. CDR1 is SGHNT, CDR2 YENEEA, per germline. The CDR3 runs to 15 residues. CDR3 residues: CASSPTDEGYNEQFF.

The chain employs TRBV20-1 and TRBJ2-7; TCRdb picks TRBD2, but there is no DNA to check that call. CDR3 length: 13 amino acids. Germline V gene data show CDR1 as DFQATT and CDR2 as SNEGSKA (reference sequence). The chain's CDR3 is CSAQKVLSYEQYF.

The rearrangement links TRBV29-1 to TRBJ2-7; TCRdb designates TRBD1, a call that cannot be tested without DNA. In germline, CDR1 is SQVTM, CDR2 ANQGSEA. This CDR3 has 15 residues. The CDR3 sequence: CSVEEWTEGAYEQYF.

The chain is built from TRBV7-3 and TRBJ2-1; TCRdb indicates TRBD1, and absent DNA this call remains unverified. This CDR3 comprises 12 residues. Germline CDR1 SGHTA, CDR2 FQGTGA. The CDR3 protein is CASSYQGNEQFF.

The chain has TRBV4-2 and TRBJ2-7; TCRdb names TRBD1, which stays unverified in the absence of DNA. Looked up from germline, CDR1 is LGHNA and CDR2 is YNFKEQ. CDR3 length: 16 residues. CDR3 region: CASSQDRVGVPDPEYF.

The V and J genes are TRBV7-8 and TRBJ1-2. CDR1 SGHVS and CDR2 FQNEAQ come from the germline V gene. The CDR3 consists of 13 residues. The CDR3 reads CASSRAANYGYTF.

The chain links TRBV29-1 to TRBJ1-1; TCRdb gives TRBD1 as the D gene, but with no DNA this cannot be confirmed. The CDR3 consists of 14 residues. CDR1 and CDR2 from the germline V gene are SQVTM and ANQGSEA. The CDR3 region is CSGMGIGSGTEAFF.

The chain carries TRBV7-9 and TRBJ2-2; TCRdb gives TRBD1 as the D gene, but with no DNA this cannot be confirmed. Germline V CDR1 and CDR2: SEHNR, FQNEAQ (reference sequence). CDR3 size: 14 residues. The CDR3: CASSPPGNTGELFF.

This chain links TRBV7-2 with TRBJ1-2; TCRdb returns TRBD1, unconfirmable since there is no DNA. The CDR3 consists of 15 residues. Germline assignment: CDR1 SGHTA and CDR2 FQGNSA. CDR3 residues: CASSLADRDFDGYTF.

CDR3 residues: CSARGAPGETQYF. The chain uses TRBV20-1 and TRBJ2-5; the TRBD1 assignment by TCRdb is unverifiable without DNA. CDR3 length equals 13 residues. Germline V gives CDR1 DFQATT, CDR2 SNEGSKA (reference sequence).

V is TRBV7-3 and J is TRBJ2-7. The germline CDR1 and CDR2 sequences are SGHTA and FQGTGA. CDR3 length: 12 residues. The CDR3 spells CASSLGVGEQYF. The whole variable domain, remainder taken from reference TRBV7-3 and TRBJ2-7, is GAGVSQTPSNKVTEKGKYVELRCDPISGHTALYWYRQSLGQGPEFLIYFQGTGAADDSGLPNDRFFAVRPEGSVSTLKIQRTERGDSAVYLCASSLGVGEQYFGPGTRLTVT.

The rearrangement links TRBV28 to TRBJ2-6; TCRdb lists TRBD1, though no DNA is available to test this call. Germline-derived CDR1 and CDR2 are MDHEN and SYDVKM. CDR3 length equals 14 residues. CDR3: CASRSRGGGNVLTF.

This chain joins TRBV29-1 and TRBJ2-1; with no DNA, the TCRdb D assignment of TRBD2 cannot be verified. CDR3 length: 14 amino acids. Germline V gene sequence: CDR1 SQVTM, CDR2 ANQGSEA. CDR3 protein: CSAPPGLDYNEQFF.

The V call is TRBV29-1, the J call TRBJ2-7; lacking DNA, the TRBD2 call made by TCRdb goes unchecked. The CDR3 is 13 residues long. Germline assignment: CDR1 SQVTM and CDR2 ANQGSEA. The CDR3: CSVEEDYGYEQYF.

This sequence joins TRBV19 and TRBJ2-2; the D call from TCRdb, TRBD2, cannot be confirmed without DNA. Germline-derived CDR1 and CDR2 are LNHDA and SQIVND (reference sequence). CDR3 length: 14 residues. CDR3 protein: CASSLWGGTGELFF. Full variable domain (missing parts from reference TRBV19 and TRBJ2-2): DGGITQSPKYLFRKEGQNVTLSCEQNLNHDAMYWYRQDPGQGLRLIYYSQIVNDFQKGDIAEGYSVSREKKESFPLTVTSAQKNPTAFYLCASSLWGGTGELFFGEGSRLTVL.

The CDR3 protein is CSAREGEGSYEQYF. The chain uses TRBV20-1 and TRBJ2-7; the D call of TRBD1 rests on TCRdb alone, since no DNA is present to check it. This CDR3 has 14 amino acids. Germline CDR1 is DFQATT and CDR2 is SNEGSKA (reference sequence).

The chain uses TRBV16 and TRBJ2-3; TCRdb picks TRBD1, but there is no DNA to check that call. The V gene's germline CDR1 is KGHSY and CDR2 FQNENV. CDR3 length: 15 residues. The CDR3: CASSQSGGISDTQYF.

The chain uses TRBV7-9 and TRBJ1-1. CDR1 is SEHNR, CDR2 FQNEAQ, per germline (reference sequence). The CDR3 extends over 12 amino acids. The CDR3 sequence: CASSLANSEAFF. The entire variable domain, with the rest obtained from reference TRBV7-9 and TRBJ1-1, is as follows: DTGVSQNPRHKITKRGQNVTFRCDPISEHNRLYWYRQTLGQGPEFLTYFQNEAQLEKSRLLSDRFSAERPKGSFSTLEIQRTEQGDSAMYLCASSLANSEAFFGQGTRLTVV.

The V call is TRBV12-3 or TRBV12-4, the J call TRBJ2-7; lacking DNA, the TRBD2 call made by TCRdb goes unchecked. This CDR3 comprises 16 residues. CDR3 sequence reads: CASSLTSGVFSYEQYF.

The chain uses TRBV20-1 and TRBJ2-7. The CDR3 sequence is 14 residues long. Germline values: CDR1 DFQATT, CDR2 SNEGSKA (reference sequence). CDR3 amino acids: CSARKTDGIYEQYF.

The rearrangement joins TRBV6-2 or TRBV6-3 to TRBJ2-7; absent DNA, TCRdb's TRBD2 call cannot be checked. The germline V gene has CDR1 MNHEY and CDR2 SVGEGT. The CDR3 has 15 residues. The CDR3 here is CASNPSGGPSYEQYF.

V and J are TRBV29-1 and TRBJ2-7; TCRdb reports TRBD1, a call that lacks DNA to check it against. Germline CDR1 SQVTM, CDR2 ANQGSEA. The CDR3 totals 12 residues. The CDR3 region is CSVGGQSYEQYF.

V usage is TRBV20-1 and J usage is TRBJ1-1; TCRdb reports TRBD1, a call that lacks DNA to check it against. The CDR3 has 13 residues. CDR1 and CDR2 (germline): DFQATT, SNEGSKA (reference sequence). The CDR3: CSAREQGNTEAFF.

The chain is built from TRBV4-3 and TRBJ2-7. The germline CDR1 and CDR2 sequences are LGHNA and YSLEER. The CDR3 extends over 14 amino acids. This CDR3 reads CASSQDVNPYEQYF.

The rearrangement joins TRBV11-2 to TRBJ2-1. CDR3 length equals 16 residues. CDR1 SGHAT and CDR2 FQNNGV come from the germline V gene. CDR3 sequence reads: CPSSLSWGDSYNEQFF.

The chain recombines TRBV29-1 with TRBJ2-5; no DNA is available, so the TRBD2 call from TCRdb remains unchecked. Germline V CDR1 and CDR2: SQVTM, ANQGSEA. This CDR3 contains 17 residues. The CDR3: CSVEVLAGGLDGETQYF. The full variable domain, in which reference TRBV29-1 and TRBJ2-5 provide the parts outside the CDR3, is SAVISQKPSRDICQRGTSLTIQCQVDSQVTMMFWYRQQPGQSLTLIATANQGSEATYESGFVIDKFPISRPNLTFSTLTVSNMSPEDSSIYLCSVEVLAGGLDGETQYFGPGTRLLVL.

The chain joins TRBV19 to TRBJ2-7; TCRdb's D call, TRBD1, is unchecked because there is no DNA. From germline, CDR1 is LNHDA and CDR2 SQIVND (reference sequence). The CDR3 is 14 residues long. The CDR3 loop is CASGHGTGVHEQYF.